This T cell receptor (beta chain) appears in the sequencing data of a study of T cells in Graves' hyperthyroidism and ophthalmopathy. Study results and limitations: Most clonotypes expanded in the thyroid (above 0.001) were also present in blood. The model predicted ophthalmopathy a median approximately 6 months before onset.

This clonotype showed up many times. No antigen is known for it. The CDR3 totals 16 residues. V lost 0 bases and J 5 bases, leaving 13 bases between the germline ends. In germline, CDR1 is SEHNR, CDR2 FQNEAQ (reference sequence). Researchers amplified the TCR beta CDR3 regions from RNA transcripts. During a first-round RT-PCR of the TCR CDR3, the HTBI primer set was used. TCRdb re-derived calls from the multiplex PCR reads in MiXCR, one entry per CDR3 protein. The sample lists fewer than 350,000 distinct CDR3 sequences, around 13% occurring once. Stable hyperthyroidism: no ophthalmopathy progression over 18 months of follow-up.

Sequencing used blood. The source is a woman aged 40 to 50 with Graves' hyperthyroidism. The chain recombines TRBV7-9 with TRBJ1-4; tentative D call: TRBD1 (5 bases). The CDR3 reads CASSLAGNRINEKLFF. As DNA, the CDR3 is TGTGCCAGCAGCTTAGCGGGCAACAGGATCAATGAAAAACTGTTTTTT. The variable domain in full, with the rest retrieved from reference TRBV7-9 and TRBJ1-4, is DTGVSQNPRHKITKRGQNVTFRCDPISEHNRLYWYRQTLGQGPEFLTYFQNEAQLEKSRLLSDRFSAERPKGSFSTLEIQRTEQGDSAMYLCASSLAGNRINEKLFFGSGTQLSVL.